The text below deals with one TCR beta chain. The germline V gene encodes CDR1 MNHNY and CDR2 SVGAGI (reference sequence). The V and J ends lost 0 bases and 8 bases respectively, with 5 bases between them. The CDR3 spans 12 residues. This sample is part of a study of T cell responses to AZD1222 COVID-19 vaccine. The data were produced by immunoSEQ multiplex PCR, yet TCRdb's version contains in-frame clones alone and is incomplete. The sample consists of some 100,000 clones, approximately 87% of them appearing once. The receptor's source is an adult in good health. This sample comprised peripheral blood, obtained on day 0 of AZD1222 vaccination. The rearrangement uses TRBV6-6 and TRBJ1-5; D remains unclear. CDR3 DNA: TGTGCCAGCAGTTACTCGAATGAGCCCCAGCATTTT. This codes for CASSYSNEPQHF.